This TCR beta chain was sequenced during a study of blood T cell repertoires in COVID-19. Study context: COVID-19 samples collected from the United States, Italy and Spain covered acute and convalescent phases. Nucleic acid was either cDNA or gDNA, and it came from T cells, B-cell-depleted T cells, or PBMCs.

Authors' methods: Estimation of nucleated cell counts relied on the amplification of reference gene primers. Profiling relied on immunoSEQ multiplex PCR, and the TCRdb table lists in-frame clones only, not all of them. Clone size and V and J calls were adopted from that table, with D and trimming inferred from the DNA. The sample has over 250,000 clones, approximately 88% seen once. It was during active infection that Seattle patients were enrolled and then longitudinally followed. The CDR3 consists of 19 residues. Germline-derived CDR1 and CDR2 are SGDLS and YYNGEE. The ends lost 3 bases at V and 4 bases at J; junction bases unmatched: 13.

The gene calls are TRBV9 and TRBJ2-5; 15 bases match TRBD2. The specimen sequenced was peripheral blood. This clonotype was sampled from a human donor with COVID-19, enrolled during active disease. The donor label of this sample is uncertain. The DNA for the CDR3 is TGTGCCAGCAGCGCCGGTGTAGGGACTAGCGGGAGGCCAGGAGAGACCCAGTACTTC. Its translation is CASSAGVGTSGRPGETQYF.